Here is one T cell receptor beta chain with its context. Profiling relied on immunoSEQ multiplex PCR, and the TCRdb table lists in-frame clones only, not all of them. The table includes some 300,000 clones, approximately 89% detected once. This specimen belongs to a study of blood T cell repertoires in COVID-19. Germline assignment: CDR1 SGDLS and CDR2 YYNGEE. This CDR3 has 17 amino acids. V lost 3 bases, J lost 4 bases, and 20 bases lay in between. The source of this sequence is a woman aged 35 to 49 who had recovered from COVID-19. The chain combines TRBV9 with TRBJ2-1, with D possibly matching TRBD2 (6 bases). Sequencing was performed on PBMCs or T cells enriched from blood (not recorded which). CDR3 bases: TGTGCCAGCAGCGCTCACGGGCGGGGAAACCTTTACAATGAGCAGTTCTTC. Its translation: CASSAHGRGNLYNEQFF.